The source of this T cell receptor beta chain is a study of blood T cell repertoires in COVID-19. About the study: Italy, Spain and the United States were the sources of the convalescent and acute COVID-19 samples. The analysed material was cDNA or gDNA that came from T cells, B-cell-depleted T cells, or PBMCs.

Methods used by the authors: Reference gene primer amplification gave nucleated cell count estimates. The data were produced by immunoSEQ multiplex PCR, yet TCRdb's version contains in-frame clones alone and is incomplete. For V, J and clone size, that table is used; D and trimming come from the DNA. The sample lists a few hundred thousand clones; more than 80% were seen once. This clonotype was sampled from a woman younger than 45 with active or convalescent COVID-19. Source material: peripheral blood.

The DNA of the CDR3 is TGTGCCATCAGTGGTGGTAGGGGTCAGGGTAGCGGCACCGGGGAGCTGTTTTTT. Its translation: CAISGGRGQGSGTGELFF. The rearrangement links TRBV10-3 to TRBJ2-2, with TRBD2 as a possible D gene (6 bases). The V and J ends lost 4 bases and 4 bases respectively, with 22 bases between them. This CDR3 comprises 18 residues. Germline V lookup: CDR1 ENHRY, CDR2 SYGVKD.